The rows below give T cell receptor beta chains drawn from one sample of a study of Graves' ophthalmopathy and Graves' hyperthyroidism. In TCRdb, the multiplex PCR reads were re-called with MiXCR into one record per CDR3 protein. Of roughly 1.1 million distinct CDR3 sequences in the sample, 35% to 40% were seen once. Sequencing was performed on peripheral blood or thyroid tissue (not recorded which). The receptors originated from an adult man with Graves' hyperthyroidism. CDR3s leave out the opening cysteine and the closing phenylalanine or tryptophan.

v_call,cdr3_aa
TRBV7-9,ASSLSPGQLSSGNTIY
TRBV27,ASSVHRVGELF
TRBV28,ASSLASAGRETQY
TRBV24-1,ARRRNSNQPQH
TRBV10-3,ASRAPGVSYEQY
TRBV9,ASSPQGGGLGTQY
TRBV15,ATSREGSSGNTIY
TRBV29-1,SVDPGQGSGYT
TRBV7-9,ASSDKAGEQY
TRBV2,ASSELYLGTGRYEQY
TRBV4-1,ASSQDTSGVQETQY
TRBV6-6,ASSYSSRVVHEQY
TRBV29-1,SVESRQGATEAF
TRBV5-5,ASSLAEMNTGELF
TRBV5-6,AGSLWTGGGYT
TRBV5-4,ASSLGGERGAGSPLH
TRBV29-1,SVAQGADQPQH
TRBV19,ASSTPPGNANEKLF
TRBV20-1,SAREARGGYEQY
TRBV6-5,ASSYSGGWSEKLF
TRBV10-3,ASSTPFVSNTEAF
TRBV7-9,ASSLAGNSPLH
TRBV19,ASSTGREDSPLH
TRBV7-9,ASSPGTGEIEKLF
TRBV29-1,SVGGLLLGEQY
TRBV29-1,SSGGLAGGGDQY
TRBV5-8,ASSSLSWEGETQY
TRBV6-6,ASSRGQGQYEQY
TRBV30,AWNPGQGREKLF
TRBV7-2,ASSLASGNGANVLT
TRBV19,ATYSGTTEAF
TRBV20-1,SAPQRIYGYT
TRBV20-1,SARASGSFYEQY
TRBV11-2,ASSSTSGGETYEQY
TRBV4-1,ASSQDPRSATRGKLL
TRBV25-1,ASSDLGNTIY
TRBV28,ASSLWQGLRLNQPQH
TRBV24-1,ATRGTSGISNTGELF
TRBV7-2,ASSSRMGGGYT
TRBV20-1,SASRGFIETQY
TRBV13,ASSTTFGEKLF
TRBV7-8,ASSLVLASAGEQY
TRBV12-3/TRBV12-4,ASSLAENPNQPQH
TRBV10-3,AILGASGTSGNTGELF
TRBV7-9,ASSPTVRTDSYEQY
TRBV5-1,ASSLSPGTAHTGELF
TRBV18,ASSRRDRGYEQY
TRBV7-7,ASTEKAHDTGELF
TRBV7-2,ASSPHQLAGETQY
TRBV10-3,ASSERQGASYNSPLH
TRBV30,AWSVRQASGYT
TRBV12-3/TRBV12-4,ASRKGQGGGTEAF
TRBV29-1,SVEDHGWGGEKLF
TRBV12-3/TRBV12-4,ASSSRTGGGTEAF
TRBV11-2,ATNTGYGYT
TRBV7-2,ASSPGQGAGNTEAF
TRBV7-9,ASSSTTVSPLH
TRBV11-2,ASSFSGQGAYGYT